The clone carrying this T cell receptor beta chain was found a few times. Antigen specificity is unknown. CDR3 length: 18 residues. Germline CDR1 is LNHDA and CDR2 is SQIVND (reference sequence). Trimming took off 6 bases at V and 0 bases at J, with 23 bases between the two ends. This sample was included in a study of Graves' ophthalmopathy and Graves' hyperthyroidism. Findings and caveats of the study: Most thyroid clonotypes expanded beyond 0.001 frequency were also found in blood.

Hyperthyroidism cases were recent diagnoses of under 2 months' duration in people aged 18 to 65. In this cohort, patients with other autoimmune diseases, uncontrolled infections, pregnancy or lactation were excluded. As the template, RNA transcripts were used to amplify TCR beta CDR3 regions. First-round RT-PCR relied on HTBI primers, and a second-round multiplex PCR came next. One entry per CDR3 protein results from TCRdb running MiXCR on the multiplex PCR reads. The repertoire includes 1 million to 1.3 million distinct CDR3 sequences, roughly two fifths of them detected once, and 11% sits in the top ten.

Sequences were obtained from peripheral blood or thyroid tissue (not recorded which). This TCR derives from an adult man with Graves' hyperthyroidism. The chain employs TRBV19 and TRBJ1-1; D may be TRBD1 (6 bases). CDR3 nucleotides: TGTGCCAGTAGCCAAGTAAAAGGGGGGGTCACCTTGAACACTGAAGCTTTCTTT. Amino acid sequence: CASSQVKGGVTLNTEAFF.